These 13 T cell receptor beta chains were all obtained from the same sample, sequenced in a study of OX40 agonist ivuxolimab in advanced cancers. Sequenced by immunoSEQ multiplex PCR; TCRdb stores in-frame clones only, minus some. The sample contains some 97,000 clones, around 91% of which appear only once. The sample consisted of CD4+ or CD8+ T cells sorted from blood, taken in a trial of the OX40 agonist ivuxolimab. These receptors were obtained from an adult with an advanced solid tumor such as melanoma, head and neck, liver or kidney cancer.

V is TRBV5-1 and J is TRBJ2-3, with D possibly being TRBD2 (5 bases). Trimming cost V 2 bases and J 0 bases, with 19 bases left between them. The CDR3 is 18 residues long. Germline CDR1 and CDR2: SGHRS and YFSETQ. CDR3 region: CASSFPLSGRTSTDTQYF. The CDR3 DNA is TGCGCCAGCAGCTTCCCCCTGAGCGGACGGACTAGCACAGATACGCAGTATTTT.

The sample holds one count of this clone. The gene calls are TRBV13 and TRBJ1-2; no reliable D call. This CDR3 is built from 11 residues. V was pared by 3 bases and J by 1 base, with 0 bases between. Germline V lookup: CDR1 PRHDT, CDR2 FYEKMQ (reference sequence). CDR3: CASSFNYGYTF. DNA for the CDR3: TGTGCCAGCAGCTTTAACTATGGCTACACCTTC.

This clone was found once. The CDR3 DNA reads as TGTGCCAGCAGCCGGGACAGGACTACCTACGAGCAGTACTTC. Protein: CASSRDRTTYEQYF. The chain has TRBV6-5 and TRBJ2-5; 8 bases are a match to TRBD1. With the DNA end fitting TRBJ2-7 better, the J assignment may be wrong. CDR1 MNHEY and CDR2 SVGAGI come from the germline V gene. The CDR3 has 14 residues.

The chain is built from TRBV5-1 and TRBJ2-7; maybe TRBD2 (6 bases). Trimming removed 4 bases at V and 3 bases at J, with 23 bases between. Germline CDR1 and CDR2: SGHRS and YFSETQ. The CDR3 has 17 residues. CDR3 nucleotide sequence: TGCGCCAGCAGCCTCTCCCCCTCTAGCGTTAAGGACTACGAGCAGTACTTC. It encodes CASSLSPSSVKDYEQYF.

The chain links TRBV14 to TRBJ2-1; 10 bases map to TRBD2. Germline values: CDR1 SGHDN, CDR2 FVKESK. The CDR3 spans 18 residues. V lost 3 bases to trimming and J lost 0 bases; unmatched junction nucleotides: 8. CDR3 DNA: TGTGCCAGCAGCCACCAATGGACTAGCGGTCCCTCCTACAATGAGCAGTTCTTC. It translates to CASSHQWTSGPSYNEQFF.

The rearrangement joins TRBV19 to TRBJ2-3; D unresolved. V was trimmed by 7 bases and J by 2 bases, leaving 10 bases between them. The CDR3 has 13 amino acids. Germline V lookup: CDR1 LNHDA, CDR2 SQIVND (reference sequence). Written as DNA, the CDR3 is TGTGCCAGTAAGTGGGCGGCCACAGATACGCAGTATTTT. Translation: CASKWAATDTQYF.

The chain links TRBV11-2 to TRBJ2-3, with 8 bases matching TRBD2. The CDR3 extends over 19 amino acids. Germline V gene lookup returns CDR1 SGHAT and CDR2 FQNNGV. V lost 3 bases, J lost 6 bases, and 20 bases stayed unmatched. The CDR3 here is CASSFYARGGGLSYDTQYF. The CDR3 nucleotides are TGTGCCAGCAGCTTCTACGCTCGGGGGGGCGGTTTAAGTTATGATACGCAGTATTTT.

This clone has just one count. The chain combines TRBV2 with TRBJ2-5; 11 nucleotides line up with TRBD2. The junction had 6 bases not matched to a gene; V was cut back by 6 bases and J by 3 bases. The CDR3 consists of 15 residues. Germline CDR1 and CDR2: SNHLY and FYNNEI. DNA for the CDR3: TGTGCCAGCAGGGGCACTAGCGGGAGAGAAGAGACCCAGTACTTC. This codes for CASRGTSGREETQYF.

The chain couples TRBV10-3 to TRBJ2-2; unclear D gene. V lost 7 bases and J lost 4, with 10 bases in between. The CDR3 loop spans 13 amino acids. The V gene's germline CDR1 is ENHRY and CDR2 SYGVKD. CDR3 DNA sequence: TGTGCCATCACCTTCGGCCCCACCGGGGAGCTGTTTTTT. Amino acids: CAITFGPTGELFF.

CDR3 residues: CASSLRGLAKTDTQYF. The CDR3 DNA reads as TGTGCCAGCAGCCTAAGAGGACTAGCGAAAACGGATACGCAGTATTTT. V and J are TRBV7-9 and TRBJ2-3; the match to TRBD2 covers 9 bases. J was trimmed by 6 bases and V by 5 bases; bases with no gene match: 12. Germline V gives CDR1 SEHNR, CDR2 FQNEAQ (reference sequence). CDR3 length equals 16 residues.

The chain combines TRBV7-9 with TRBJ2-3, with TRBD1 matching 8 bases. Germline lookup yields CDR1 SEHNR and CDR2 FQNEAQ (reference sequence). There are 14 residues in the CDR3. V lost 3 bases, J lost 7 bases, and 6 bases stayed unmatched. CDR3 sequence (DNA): TGTGCCAGCAGCTTCGGACAGGGATCGAATACGCAGTATTTT. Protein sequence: CASSFGQGSNTQYF.

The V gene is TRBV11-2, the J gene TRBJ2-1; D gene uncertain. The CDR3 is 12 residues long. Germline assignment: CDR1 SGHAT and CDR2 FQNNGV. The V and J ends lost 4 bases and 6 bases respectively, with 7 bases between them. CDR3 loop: CASSSLGNEQFF. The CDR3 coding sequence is TGTGCCAGCAGCTCCCTGGGCAATGAGCAGTTCTTC.

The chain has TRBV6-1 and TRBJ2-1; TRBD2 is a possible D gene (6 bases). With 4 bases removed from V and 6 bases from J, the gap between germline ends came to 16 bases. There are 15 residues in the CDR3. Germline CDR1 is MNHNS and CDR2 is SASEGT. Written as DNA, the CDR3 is TGTGCCAGCAGTGTTTCGGCGGGGACGTCCAATGAGCAGTTCTTC. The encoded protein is CASSVSAGTSNEQFF.